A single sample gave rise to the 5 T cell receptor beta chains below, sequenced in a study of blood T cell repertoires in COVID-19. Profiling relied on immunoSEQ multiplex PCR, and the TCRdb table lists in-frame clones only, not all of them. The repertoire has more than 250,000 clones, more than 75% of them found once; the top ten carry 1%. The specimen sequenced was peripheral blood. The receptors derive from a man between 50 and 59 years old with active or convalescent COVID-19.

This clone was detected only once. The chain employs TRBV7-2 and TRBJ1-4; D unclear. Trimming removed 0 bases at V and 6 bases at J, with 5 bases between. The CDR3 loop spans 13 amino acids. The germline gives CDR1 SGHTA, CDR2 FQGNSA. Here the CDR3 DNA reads TGTGCCAGCAGCTTAGCCTTCGATGAAAAACTGTTTTTT. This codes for CASSLAFDEKLFF.

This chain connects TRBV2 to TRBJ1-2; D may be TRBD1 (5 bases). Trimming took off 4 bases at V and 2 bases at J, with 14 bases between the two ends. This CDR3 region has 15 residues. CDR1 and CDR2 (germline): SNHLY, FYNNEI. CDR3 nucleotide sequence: TGTGCCAGCAGTGCAGAGACAGACTCAAACTATGGCTACACCTTC. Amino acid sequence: CASSAETDSNYGYTF.

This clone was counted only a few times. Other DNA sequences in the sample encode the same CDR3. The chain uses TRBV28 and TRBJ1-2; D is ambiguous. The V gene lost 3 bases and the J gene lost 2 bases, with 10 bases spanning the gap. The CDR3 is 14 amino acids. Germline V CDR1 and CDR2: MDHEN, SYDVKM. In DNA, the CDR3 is TGTGCCAGCAGTTTTCCCCGGGTCAACTATGGCTACACCTTC. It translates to CASSFPRVNYGYTF.

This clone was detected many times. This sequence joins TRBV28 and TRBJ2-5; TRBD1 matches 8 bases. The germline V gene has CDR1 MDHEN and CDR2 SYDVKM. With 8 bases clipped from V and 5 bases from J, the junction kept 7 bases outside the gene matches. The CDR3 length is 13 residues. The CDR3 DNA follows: TGTGCCAGCCTACAGGGGGTTGGCGAGACCCAGTACTTC. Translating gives CASLQGVGETQYF.

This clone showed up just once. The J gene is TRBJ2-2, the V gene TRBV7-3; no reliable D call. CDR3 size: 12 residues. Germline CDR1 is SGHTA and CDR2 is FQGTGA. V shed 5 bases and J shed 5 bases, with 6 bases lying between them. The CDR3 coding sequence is TGTGCCAGCAGCCTGGCTACCGGGGAGCTGTTTTTT. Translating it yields CASSLATGELFF.